Following are 26 T cell receptor beta chains from one sample sequenced in a study of monozygotic twins with inflammatory bowel disease. For each CDR3 protein, TCRdb gives one entry from its re-call of the 5' RACE reads, without DNA. In total, the table holds about 450,000 distinct CDR3 sequences. The specimen sequenced was blood. The source is a human donor with ulcerative colitis or Crohn's disease, or a healthy co-twin of an affected twin (not recorded which).

The chain links TRBV7-2 to TRBJ2-3; the D call of TRBD1 rests on TCRdb alone, since no DNA is present to check it. Looked up from germline, CDR1 is SGHTA and CDR2 is FQGNSA. CDR3 size: 15 residues. The chain's CDR3 is CASSPAGGITDTQYF.

The chain recombines TRBV29-1 with TRBJ2-2; TCRdb proposes TRBD1, but this gene call is untestable without DNA. Germline lookup yields CDR1 SQVTM and CDR2 ANQGSEA. The CDR3 runs to 14 residues. CDR3 in amino acids: CSVDWGDDTGELFF.

The rearrangement uses TRBV5-1 and TRBJ2-1. Looked up from germline, CDR1 is SGHRS and CDR2 is YFSETQ. This CDR3 spans 13 amino acids. The CDR3 protein is CASSLDGYNEQFF.

Here the CDR3 reads CASSPGTGYSEQFF. V is TRBV27 and J is TRBJ2-1; TCRdb names TRBD1, which stays unverified in the absence of DNA. The CDR3 runs to 14 residues. The germline V gene encodes CDR1 MNHEY and CDR2 SMNVEV (reference sequence).

The V call is TRBV29-1, the J call TRBJ2-3; TCRdb's D call of TRBD2 is untestable without DNA. Germline V gene data show CDR1 as SQVTM and CDR2 as ANQGSEA. The CDR3 is 17 amino acids. CDR3 sequence: CSVGGLAGGRPADTQYF.

This chain connects TRBV7-8 to TRBJ2-7; the TCRdb D gene call, TRBD1, has no DNA to confirm it. Germline-derived CDR1 and CDR2 are SGHVS and FQNEAQ. The CDR3 sequence is 14 residues long. The CDR3: CASSWDTSSYEQYF.

V usage is TRBV20-1 and J usage is TRBJ2-1. The CDR3 sequence is 15 residues long. Germline lookup yields CDR1 DFQATT and CDR2 SNEGSKA (reference sequence). Here the CDR3 reads CSAGDSRIRSDEQFF.

This chain connects TRBV20-1 to TRBJ1-1; TCRdb indicates TRBD1, and absent DNA this call remains unverified. Germline CDR1 and CDR2: DFQATT and SNEGSKA (reference sequence). The CDR3 runs to 15 residues. The CDR3 loop reads CSASDRTGKNTEAFF.

The CDR3 sequence: CASSEISGSGDGYTF. The V gene is TRBV25-1, the J gene TRBJ1-2; TCRdb designates TRBD1, a call that cannot be tested without DNA. The CDR3 has 15 residues. Per the germline V gene, CDR1 is MGHDK and CDR2 is SYGVNS.

The chain carries TRBV10-3 and TRBJ2-1; TCRdb gives TRBD1 as the D gene, but with no DNA this cannot be confirmed. This CDR3 contains 14 residues. Germline-derived CDR1 and CDR2 are ENHRY and SYGVKD. CDR3 sequence reads: CAIMGSGIRGEQFF.

V usage is TRBV7-2 and J usage is TRBJ2-3; TCRdb indicates TRBD1, and absent DNA this call remains unverified. Germline values: CDR1 SGHTA, CDR2 FQGNSA. The CDR3 has 14 residues. This chain's CDR3 is CASSEGRGPDTQYF.

J is TRBJ1-5 and V is TRBV7-2; absent DNA, TCRdb's TRBD1 call cannot be checked. Germline V gives CDR1 SGHTA, CDR2 FQGNSA. This CDR3 has 17 amino acids. The CDR3 protein is CASSSYRDRPSNQPQHF.

The V call is TRBV28, the J call TRBJ2-1; TCRdb's D gene call, TRBD1, goes unchecked for lack of DNA. Germline CDR1 MDHEN, CDR2 SYDVKM. The CDR3 extends over 13 amino acids. This chain's CDR3 is CASSQITGNEQFF.

The CDR3 is CASSRDSGTDTQYF. The chain joins TRBV27 to TRBJ2-3; there is no DNA to check the TCRdb D call of TRBD2. This CDR3 spans 14 amino acids. The V gene's germline CDR1 is MNHEY and CDR2 SMNVEV (reference sequence).

The rearrangement links TRBV5-1 to TRBJ2-3; TCRdb's D call, TRBD2, is unchecked because there is no DNA. The CDR3 length is 15 residues. Germline V gives CDR1 SGHRS, CDR2 YFSETQ. The CDR3 reads CASSFASGSVDTQYF.

The chain couples TRBV12-3 or TRBV12-4 to TRBJ1-1; TCRdb gives TRBD1 as the D gene, but with no DNA this cannot be confirmed. There are 14 residues in the CDR3. CDR3 amino acids: CASSLEWGGSEAFF.

The chain links TRBV11-2 to TRBJ2-5; TCRdb picks TRBD2, but there is no DNA to check that call. The length of the CDR3 is 19 residues. Looked up from germline, CDR1 is SGHAT and CDR2 is FQNNGV. The CDR3 reads CASSFRVGESWRIQETQYF.

The chain recombines TRBV5-1 with TRBJ2-1. This CDR3 is 13 amino acids long. In germline, CDR1 is SGHRS, CDR2 YFSETQ. CDR3 sequence reads: CASSQEIYNEQFF.

This chain connects TRBV5-1 to TRBJ2-2; the TCRdb call, TRBD1, lacks DNA for checking. This CDR3 spans 14 amino acids. Germline values: CDR1 SGHRS, CDR2 YFSETQ. CDR3: CASSWGAGTGELFF. The full variable domain, completed using reference TRBV5-1 and TRBJ2-2, is KAGVTQTPRYLIKTRGQQVTLSCSPISGHRSVSWYQQTPGQGLQFLFEYFSETQRNKGNFPGRFSGRQFSNSRSEMNVSTLELGDSALYLCASSWGAGTGELFFGEGSRLTVL.

The chain carries TRBV20-1 and TRBJ2-5; TCRdb's D gene call, TRBD2, goes unchecked for lack of DNA. Germline loops: CDR1 DFQATT, CDR2 SNEGSKA (reference sequence). CDR3 length: 12 amino acids. The CDR3 reads CSARSGKETQYF.

The chain uses TRBV7-2 and TRBJ1-2; TCRdb names TRBD1, which stays unverified in the absence of DNA. CDR3 length: 15 amino acids. CDR1 and CDR2 (germline): SGHTA, FQGNSA. This CDR3 is CASSLDAGAPYGYTF.

The chain employs TRBV18 and TRBJ2-3; TCRdb's assignment of TRBD2 cannot be checked, as there is no DNA. The CDR3 extends over 13 amino acids. The germline CDR1 and CDR2 sequences are KGHSH and LQKENI. CDR3 residues: CASSPGPEDTQYF.

This chain links TRBV24-1 with TRBJ2-3; TCRdb calls TRBD2, which cannot be checked without DNA. This CDR3 region has 20 residues. Germline-derived CDR1 and CDR2 are KGHDR and SFDVKD. CDR3 protein: CATSDLPGRNSHGTPDTQYF.

The chain links TRBV20-1 to TRBJ1-2; with no DNA, the TCRdb D assignment of TRBD1 cannot be verified. The CDR3 is 13 amino acids. Germline V gene lookup returns CDR1 DFQATT and CDR2 SNEGSKA (reference sequence). CDR3 region: CSARPNRVEGYTF.

This chain connects TRBV25-1 to TRBJ1-1; as DNA is missing, the TRBD1 call by TCRdb cannot be tested. CDR3 size: 13 residues. Germline CDR1 reads MGHDK; CDR2 reads SYGVNS. CDR3 amino acids: CASSERVGTGAFF.

CDR3 loop: CASKGQPLTGELFF. The V call is TRBV5-1, the J call TRBJ2-2; lacking DNA, the TRBD1 call made by TCRdb goes unchecked. Germline-derived CDR1 and CDR2 are SGHRS and YFSETQ. The CDR3 is 14 residues long.